The TCR beta chain described here comes from a study of neurological immune-mediated disorders. Preparation of the unsorted libraries drew on 2 million PBMCs stored at -80 C. Germline V gene data show CDR1 as MNHNS and CDR2 as SASEGT. The V end lost 5 bases, the J end lost 7 bases, and 11 bases lay between the germline ends. The CDR3 contains 12 residues. TCRdb fed the 5' RACE reads into MiXCR, producing one record per CDR3 protein. The table includes 85,000 to 90,000 distinct CDR3 sequences, roughly 3.3% detected once. This clonotype has a count of ten or more. Sequencing input: PBMCs. This TCR was sampled from a woman aged 45-60 years with multiple sclerosis. This chain joins TRBV6-1 and TRBJ2-5; D is uncertain. The CDR3 DNA sequence: TGTGCCAGCAGTCCAGCTGGCGGGACCCAGTACTTC. Its translation is CASSPAGGTQYF.